The clone carrying this T cell receptor beta chain appeared once. Its antigen is as yet unknown. This specimen comes from a study of T cell repertoires and Cas9 in healthy adults. Across the whole study: CD4 and CD8 compartments: SpCas9-reactive T cells profiled for potency, cytotoxicity, lineage.

The study, taken as a whole, reports: SpCas9-reactive regulatory T cells reportedly mitigated SpCas9-reactive effector T cells in vitro.

Measured with immunoSEQ multiplex PCR; TCRdb has only the in-frame clones, and not every one. The table records about 15,000 clones, about nine tenths of them present only once. The CDR3 has 15 amino acids. In germline, CDR1 is SGHRS, CDR2 YFSETQ. Trimming pared 0 bases from V and 1 base from J, leaving 10 bases between. This sequence originates from a human donor in good health. The sample was Tregs (CD4+, CD25+, CD127-, CD137-, CD154-) from PBMCs; culture status not recorded. This rearrangement joins TRBV5-1 to TRBJ1-1; D ambiguous. DNA of the CDR3: TGCGCCAGCAGCTTGGTTGTCAGGCCGAACACTGAAGCTTTCTTT. Protein sequence: CASSLVVRPNTEAFF.